The entry below gives a single T cell receptor beta chain sequence along with its context. The antigen is undetermined. The treatment here: about 20 received Ad26.COV2.S at low or high dose, single or two shots; about 5 received placebo; per-sample allocation not given. Day 63 after the first injection of vaccine or placebo was the sampling time. The data stem from a study of Ad26.COV2.S vaccination and SARS-CoV-2 variants. Study conclusions and caveats: The analyses of TCR breadth and depth may have understated the size of total T cell responses.

Clones were read by immunoSEQ multiplex PCR, and TCRdb kept only the in-frame ones, dropping some. The sample yields approximately 340,000 clones, about 85% seen once. CDR3 length equals 16 residues. The germline V gene has CDR1 SQVTM and CDR2 ANQGSEA. J was trimmed by 9 bases and V by 5 bases; bases with no gene match: 11. The sample was peripheral blood, taken in a trial of Ad26.COV2.S vaccine versus placebo. The V gene is TRBV29-1, the J gene TRBJ2-1, with 15 bases aligning to TRBD2. The clonotype was recovered from a person aged 18-60 years who received the Ad26.COV2.S COVID-19 vaccine or a placebo. The DNA of the CDR3 is TGCAGCGTTCCTCGGACTAGCGGGAGGGCCGCGTCTGAGCAGTTCTTC. This sequence encodes CSVPRTSGRAASEQFF.